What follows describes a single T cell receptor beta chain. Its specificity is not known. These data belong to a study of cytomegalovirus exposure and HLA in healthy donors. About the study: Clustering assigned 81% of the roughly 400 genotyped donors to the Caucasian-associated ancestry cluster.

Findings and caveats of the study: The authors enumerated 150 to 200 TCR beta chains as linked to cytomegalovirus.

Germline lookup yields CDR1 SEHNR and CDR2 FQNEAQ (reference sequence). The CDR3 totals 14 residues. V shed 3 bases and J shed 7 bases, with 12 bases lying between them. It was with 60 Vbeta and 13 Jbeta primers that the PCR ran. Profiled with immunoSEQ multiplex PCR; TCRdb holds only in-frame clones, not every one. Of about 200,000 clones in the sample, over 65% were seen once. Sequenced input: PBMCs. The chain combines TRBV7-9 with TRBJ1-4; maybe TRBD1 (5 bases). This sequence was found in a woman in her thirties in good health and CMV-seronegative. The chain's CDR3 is CASSFGSRGEKLFF. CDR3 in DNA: TGTGCCAGCAGCTTCGGATCTAGGGGTGAAAAACTGTTTTTT. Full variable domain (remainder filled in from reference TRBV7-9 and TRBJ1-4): DTGVSQNPRHKITKRGQNVTFRCDPISEHNRLYWYRQTLGQGPEFLTYFQNEAQLEKSRLLSDRFSAERPKGSFSTLEIQRTEQGDSAMYLCASSFGSRGEKLFFGSGTQLSVL.